The 7 T cell receptor beta chains listed next were all sequenced from one sample in a study of cytomegalovirus exposure and HLA in healthy donors. Both 60 Vbeta primers and 13 Jbeta primers went into the PCR. Using immunoSEQ multiplex PCR, the repertoire was profiled, and TCRdb retains in-frame clones only, with some absent. The sample lists fewer than 200,000 clones; around 80% were seen once. The sample was PBMCs. These receptors came from a man aged 35-49 years in good health and CMV-seronegative.

The rearrangement links TRBV4-3 to TRBJ1-2; D is perhaps TRBD1 (6 bases). V was shortened by 0 bases and J by 1 base, with 12 bases between the two germline ends. This CDR3 spans 16 amino acids. Germline CDR1 LGHNA, CDR2 YSLEER. The DNA of the CDR3 is TGCGCCAGCAGCCAAGATCCGCGGGGGCTTAACTATGGCTACACCTTC. This sequence encodes CASSQDPRGLNYGYTF.

This clone was counted once. The chain recombines TRBV19 with TRBJ2-5; possible D gene TRBD2, 7 bases. The DNA end is a closer match to TRBJ2-7, so the J assignment may be wrong. The germline V gene encodes CDR1 LNHDA and CDR2 SQIVND (reference sequence). The CDR3 spans 15 residues. The CDR3 nucleotides are TGTGCCAGTAGCCCGTGGGCGGGGGCAATCAACGAGCAGTACTTC. Its translation is CASSPWAGAINEQYF.

The chain employs TRBV2 and TRBJ1-1; weak D call: TRBD1 (6 bases). The CDR3 contains 13 residues. V lost 7 bases to trimming and J lost 4 bases, with 13 bases between them. Germline-derived CDR1 and CDR2 are SNHLY and FYNNEI. CDR3 in amino acids: CASMTGGRTEAFF. The DNA of the CDR3 is TGTGCCAGCATGACGGGGGGCCGCACTGAAGCTTTCTTT.

The V call is TRBV19, the J call TRBJ1-5; D not certain. V was pared by 7 bases and J by 4 bases, with 11 bases between. Germline CDR1 LNHDA, CDR2 SQIVND (reference sequence). This CDR3 has 13 residues. DNA for the CDR3: TGTGCCAGTAAAGGCCGAGGGAATCAGCCCCAGCATTTT. It is translated as CASKGRGNQPQHF.

V is TRBV27 and J is TRBJ2-7; 11 nucleotides agree with TRBD1. Germline loops: CDR1 MNHEY, CDR2 SMNVEV (reference sequence). V lost 5 bases and J lost 4; bases outside the gene matches: 10. This CDR3 region has 16 residues. The CDR3: CASSPGGQGEKYEQYF. The CDR3, as DNA: TGTGCCAGCAGTCCAGGGGGACAGGGGGAGAAGTACGAGCAGTACTTC.

This sequence joins TRBV11-2 and TRBJ2-5, with a possible D match to TRBD2 (6 bases). This CDR3 is built from 17 residues. The germline V gene encodes CDR1 SGHAT and CDR2 FQNNGV. V lost 1 base, J lost 5 bases, and 20 bases lay in between. CDR3 residues: CASSLGLGDSRGETQYF. As DNA, the CDR3 is TGTGCCAGCAGCTTAGGTTTAGGAGACTCCCGGGGGGAGACCCAGTACTTC.

This chain uses TRBV7-8 with TRBJ2-4; the match to TRBD1 covers 8 bases. The germline V gene encodes CDR1 SGHVS and CDR2 FQNEAQ. The CDR3 loop spans 16 amino acids. V shed 5 bases, J shed 2 bases, and the junction held 8 bases outside the gene matches. Here the CDR3 reads CASSPHHRGTKNIQYF. The DNA for the CDR3 is TGTGCCAGCAGCCCACACCACAGGGGGACCAAAAACATTCAGTACTTC. Full variable domain (rest looked up from reference TRBV7-8 and TRBJ2-4): GAGVSQSPRYKVAKRGQDVALRCDPISGHVSLFWYQQALGQGPEFLTYFQNEAQLDKSGLPSDRFFAERPEGSVSTLKIQRTQQEDSAVYLCASSPHHRGTKNIQYFGAGTRLSVL.